The rows below give T cell receptor beta chains drawn from one sample of a study of blood T cell repertoires in COVID-19. Clones were sequenced by immunoSEQ multiplex PCR, and TCRdb holds only the in-frame ones, with some missing. The data show under 200,000 clones, around 82% seen once. The sequenced material came from PBMCs or T cells enriched from blood (not recorded which). The receptors shown here come from a woman aged 55-75 years with acute COVID-19. Each CDR3 is given with its conserved first and last residue. D genes are given only for firm matches. Clone size appears in some rows only: once, few, many, or a class for an expanded clone.

CDR3 length	clone size	V gene	J gene	D gene	CDR3 DNA	CDR3 protein
13	NA	TRBV7-9	TRBJ2-1	NA	TGTGCCAGCAGCCCTAACAGGGTCGATGAGCAGTTCTTC	CASSPNRVDEQFF
13	NA	TRBV19	TRBJ1-2	TRBD1	TGTGCCAGTAGTCCACAGGGGGACTATGGCTACACCTTC	CASSPQGDYGYTF
15	NA	TRBV7-6	TRBJ2-7	TRBD2	TGTGCCAGCAGCGGTACTAGCGGTAGCTCCTACGAGCAGTACTTC	CASSGTSGSSYEQYF
14	NA	TRBV6-5	TRBJ2-5	NA	TGTGCCAGCAGTTACTTCGGGGGACGGGAGACCCAGTACTTC	CASSYFGGRETQYF
17	NA	TRBV19	TRBJ1-1	TRBD1	TGTGCCAGTAGTATAGATCTATGGGGGACAGGGGGCACTGAAGCTTTCTTT	CASSIDLWGTGGTEAFF
16	once	TRBV6-2/TRBV6-3	TRBJ1-5	TRBD1	TGTGCCAGCAGTTATCCCGGGACAGGGGGTTCTCAGCCCCAGCATTTT	CASSYPGTGGSQPQHF
12	NA	TRBV5-5	TRBJ1-1	NA	TGTGCCAGCACCCGGCGGGGGGCTGAAGCTTTCTTT	CASTRRGAEAFF
15	NA	TRBV27	TRBJ2-3	NA	TGTGCCAGCATCCCCTTGACAAGGATCACAGATACGCAGTATTTT	CASIPLTRITDTQYF
15	NA	TRBV19	TRBJ2-1	TRBD1	TGTGCCAGTAGCCCTCGGACAGGGCAAGACAATGAGCAGTTCTTC	CASSPRTGQDNEQFF
15	NA	TRBV9	TRBJ1-3	NA	TGTGCCAGCAGCGTAGCGGGGAATGCTGGAAACACCATATATTTT	CASSVAGNAGNTIYF
14	NA	TRBV3-1/TRBV3-2	TRBJ1-6	TRBD1	TGTGCCAGCAGCAGGACAGGTATATCCTCACCCCTCCACTTT	CASSRTGISSPLHF
14	NA	TRBV6-2/TRBV6-3	TRBJ1-5	NA	TGTGCCAGCAGTTACAGAACAGGGAATCAGCCCCAGCATTTT	CASSYRTGNQPQHF
14	NA	TRBV10-3	TRBJ1-1	NA	TGTGCCATCAACCGTCAGGGTGTAGGCACTGAAGCTTTCTTT	CAINRQGVGTEAFF
12	NA	TRBV7-2	TRBJ2-7	NA	TGTGCCAGCAGAGCGGAGGCCTACGAGCAGTACTTC	CASRAEAYEQYF
13	NA	TRBV5-1	TRBJ1-4	NA	TGCGCCAGCAGCGAACAGGGCTATGAAAAACTGTTTTTT	CASSEQGYEKLFF
15	NA	TRBV6-5	TRBJ2-7	TRBD2	TGTGCCAGCAGTTCCCCCGGGACTAGCGGGAGCGAGCAGTACTTC	CASSSPGTSGSEQYF
12	few	TRBV6-5	TRBJ1-1	NA	TGTGCCAGCAGCCCCTGGGGCAGGGAAGCTTTCTTT	CASSPWGREAFF
13	few	TRBV25-1	TRBJ1-2	NA	TGTGCCAGTGGCGGGGGGACTCGGCTTGGCTACACCTTC	CASGGGTRLGYTF
12	NA	TRBV29-1	TRBJ1-4	NA	TGCAGCGTTTATTCTGGTGGCGAAAAACTGTTTTTT	CSVYSGGEKLFF
17	NA	TRBV4-1	TRBJ2-1	TRBD2	TGCGCCAGCAGCCAAGATCGAGGCGGGAGGGCCATCAATGAGCAGTTCTTC	CASSQDRGGRAINEQFF
17	NA	TRBV10-3	TRBJ2-3	TRBD1	TGTGCCATCAGTGCGCTACCCGGGACAGGGGGCACAGATACGCAGTATTTT	CAISALPGTGGTDTQYF
17	NA	TRBV4-1	TRBJ2-3	NA	TGCGCCAGCAGCCTTAGCGGAGGGCTTTCGAGCACAGATACGCAGTATTTT	CASSLSGGLSSTDTQYF
12	NA	TRBV7-2	TRBJ1-1	TRBD1	TGTGCCAGCAGCTTAGCCCAGGGGGCGCGGATCTTT	CASSLAQGARIF
15	NA	TRBV7-2	TRBJ2-2	TRBD1	TGTGCCAGCAGCTTGACAGGGGGGGACACCGGGGAGCTGTTTTTT	CASSLTGGDTGELFF